The 24 T cell receptor beta chains below come from one sample, sequenced in a study of blood T cell repertoires in COVID-19. Method: immunoSEQ multiplex PCR; TCRdb's copy keeps in-frame clones and lacks some. This table holds a few hundred thousand clones, 65% to 90% found once. Input material: PBMCs or T cells enriched from blood (not recorded which). These TCRs come from a woman in her twenties or thirties who had been exposed to COVID-19.

This clone appeared a single time. The V and J genes are TRBV5-1 and TRBJ2-3; 9 positions match TRBD1. This CDR3 spans 16 amino acids. With V trimmed by 0 bases and J by 4 bases, 6 bases remained unmatched. Germline CDR1 and CDR2: SGHRS and YFSETQ. CDR3 DNA sequence: TGCGCCAGCAGCTTGGCCTGGGACAGGGTTCCAGATACGCAGTATTTT. Its translation: CASSLAWDRVPDTQYF.

V is TRBV3-1 (or the pseudogene TRBV3-2) and J is TRBJ2-2; D might be TRBD1 (5 bases). CDR1 and CDR2 from the germline V gene are LGHDT and YNNKEL (reference sequence). CDR3 length: 16 residues. V dropped 1 base and J dropped 4 bases, with 13 bases sitting between them. CDR3 in DNA: TGTGCCAGCAGCCAAGTAAGGGGTTGGGGCACCGGGGAGCTGTTTTTT. Translating gives CASSQVRGWGTGELFF.

This CDR3 reads CASSPTGRAEAFF. In nucleotides, the CDR3 is TGCGCCAGCAGCCCGACAGGGCGCGCTGAAGCTTTCTTT. The chain joins TRBV5-1 to TRBJ1-1; 7 nucleotides align to TRBD1. CDR3 length: 13 amino acids. Unmatched junction bases numbered 6, after V lost 4 bases and J lost 6 bases. Germline V lookup: CDR1 SGHRS, CDR2 YFSETQ.

The chain employs TRBV2 and TRBJ1-5, with D perhaps TRBD1 (5 bases). Germline V CDR1 and CDR2: SNHLY, FYNNEI. This CDR3 spans 17 amino acids. Trimming removed 4 bases from V and 0 bases from J, with 16 bases in between. The CDR3 nucleotides read TGTGCCAGCAGTGTATCCGGGCAGGGATATAGCAATCAGCCCCAGCATTTT. It encodes CASSVSGQGYSNQPQHF.

The chain carries TRBV3-1 (or the pseudogene TRBV3-2) and TRBJ1-2; no reliable D call. Germline lookup yields CDR1 LGHDT and CDR2 YNNKEL (reference sequence). Between the trimmed V and J ends, which lost 1 base and 5 bases, there was a span of 14 bases. This CDR3 comprises 15 residues. CDR3 in DNA: TGTGCCAGCAGCCAAGCGAGGGAAAGCGGATATGGCTACACCTTC. This gives the protein CASSQARESGYGYTF.

This clone has just a few counts. This sample includes further DNA sequences coding for the same CDR3. The gene calls are TRBV19 and TRBJ2-7, with D maybe TRBD2 (6 bases). Germline lookup yields CDR1 LNHDA and CDR2 SQIVND (reference sequence). CDR3 length: 12 amino acids. V shed 3 bases and J shed 6 bases, with 9 bases lying between them. The CDR3 protein is CASSMGGSEQYF. In nucleotides, the CDR3 is TGTGCCAGTAGTATGGGGGGATCCGAGCAGTACTTC.

The chain links TRBV20-1 to TRBJ1-2; 7 positions agree with TRBD1. CDR3 length: 11 amino acids. The V segment lost 6 bases and the J segment 5 bases; nucleotides outside the gene matches: 3. Germline CDR1 and CDR2: DFQATT and SNEGSKA (reference sequence). CDR3 DNA: TGCAGTGCCCCGACAGGGTATGGCTACACCTTC. This translates into CSAPTGYGYTF.

Regarding this clone: Other DNA sequences in the same sample also yield this CDR3. The chain joins TRBV3-1 (or the pseudogene TRBV3-2) to TRBJ1-4; TRBD1 matches at 10 bases. This CDR3 region has 16 residues. The V gene's germline CDR1 is LGHDT and CDR2 YNNKEL (reference sequence). V lost 3 bases and J lost 7; bases outside the gene matches: 8. The CDR3 sequence: CASSQADRGRSEKLFF. The CDR3 DNA follows: TGTGCCAGCAGCCAGGCCGACAGGGGGCGATCTGAAAAACTGTTTTTT.

J is TRBJ2-5 and V is TRBV5-4; D perhaps matches TRBD1 (5 bases). CDR3 length equals 14 residues. Per germline, CDR1 SGHNT and CDR2 YYREEE (reference sequence). V was trimmed by 2 bases and J by 1 base, leaving 9 bases between them. This CDR3 reads CASSFRQLQETQYF. The CDR3 DNA follows: TGTGCCAGCAGCTTCCGACAGCTCCAAGAGACCCAGTACTTC. The variable domain in full, completed from reference TRBV5-4 and TRBJ2-5, reads ETGVTQSPTHLIKTRGQQVTLRCSSQSGHNTVSWYQQALGQGPQFIFQYYREEENGRGNFPPRFSGLQFPNYSSELNVNALELDDSALYLCASSFRQLQETQYFGPGTRLLVL.

The chain joins TRBV5-6 to TRBJ1-1, with a tentative D call TRBD1 (5 bases). Germline lookup yields CDR1 SGHDT and CDR2 YYEEEE. The CDR3 runs to 13 residues. Trimming pared 7 bases from V and 2 bases from J, leaving 12 bases between. CDR3 sequence reads: CASASGDNTEAFF. The DNA of the CDR3 is TGTGCCAGCGCATCGGGGGATAACACTGAAGCTTTCTTT.

V gene TRBV4-2 combines with J gene TRBJ1-1; the match to TRBD1 covers 8 bases. The CDR3 consists of 15 residues. V trimming: 1 base; J trimming: 1 base; junction bases outside the gene matches: 2. In germline, CDR1 is LGHNA, CDR2 YNFKEQ. For the CDR3, the DNA is TGTGCCAGCAGCCAAGGGCAGGGGGCGAACACTGAAGCTTTCTTT. This codes for CASSQGQGANTEAFF.

This rearrangement joins TRBV7-8 to TRBJ2-7, with TRBD1 matching 9 bases. The ends lost 2 bases at V and 6 bases at J; junction bases unmatched: 5. This CDR3 contains 14 residues. CDR1 and CDR2 (germline): SGHVS, FQNEAQ. DNA for the CDR3: TGTGCCAGCAGCTTACCGGGACAGGGACTCGAGCAGTACTTC. It translates to CASSLPGQGLEQYF.

In this sample, this clone turned up a few times. The chain uses TRBV7-3 and TRBJ2-3; TRBD2 agrees at 8 bases. J lost 6 bases, V lost 5 bases, and 7 bases had no gene match. The CDR3 has 14 residues. Germline lookup yields CDR1 SGHTA and CDR2 FQGTGA. The chain's CDR3 is CASSPGLASDTQYF. Here the CDR3 DNA reads TGTGCCAGCAGCCCAGGACTAGCTTCCGATACGCAGTATTTT.

This rearrangement joins TRBV27 to TRBJ2-3; tentative D call: TRBD2 (6 bases). Germline-derived CDR1 and CDR2 are MNHEY and SMNVEV (reference sequence). V was trimmed by 6 bases and J by 5 bases, leaving 15 bases between them. The CDR3 consists of 14 residues. The CDR3 protein is CASRPGSPRDTQYF. Written as DNA, the CDR3 is TGTGCCAGCAGGCCCGGGAGTCCGAGAGATACGCAGTATTTT.

The rearrangement joins TRBV7-9 to TRBJ2-5, with 9 bases lining up with TRBD1. Germline values: CDR1 SEHNR, CDR2 FQNEAQ (reference sequence). Trimming cost V 1 base and J 1 base; bases outside gene matches: 7. CDR3 length: 17 amino acids. The CDR3 here is CASSLEGQGGFQETQYF. CDR3 in DNA: TGTGCCAGCAGCTTAGAGGGACAGGGAGGGTTCCAAGAGACCCAGTACTTC.

This chain connects TRBV28 to TRBJ1-1, with 7 bases that match TRBD1. The junction had 3 bases not matched to a gene; V was cut back by 4 bases and J by 1 base. In germline, CDR1 is MDHEN, CDR2 SYDVKM. This CDR3 comprises 14 residues. The CDR3 protein is CASSSGTANTEAFF. CDR3 sequence (DNA): TGTGCCAGCAGTTCCGGGACAGCGAACACTGAAGCTTTCTTT. The entire variable domain, with the rest obtained from reference TRBV28 and TRBJ1-1, is as follows: DVKVTQSSRYLVKRTGEKVFLECVQDMDHENMFWYRQDPGLGLRLIYFSYDVKMKEKGDIPEGYSVSREKKERFSLILESASTNQTSMYLCASSSGTANTEAFFGQGTRLTVV.

This clone was counted a few times. V usage is TRBV27 and J usage is TRBJ1-2; TRBD1 matches at 10 bases. This CDR3 spans 14 amino acids. The V gene end was trimmed by 5 bases and the J gene end by 4 bases; junction bases not matched to a gene: 4. Germline V gene lookup returns CDR1 MNHEY and CDR2 SMNVEV (reference sequence). In nucleotides, the CDR3 is TGTGCCAGCAGTCGGGACAGGGGATTCTATGGCTACACCTTC. This gives the protein CASSRDRGFYGYTF.

This clone was counted once. The same CDR3 is also encoded by other DNA sequences in this sample. The CDR3: CASSEVGRGGETQYF. The CDR3 bases are TGTGCCAGCAGTGAAGTTGGGCGGGGAGGTGAGACCCAGTACTTC. The V and J genes are TRBV6-1 and TRBJ2-5, with TRBD2 as a possible D gene (6 bases). Germline V CDR1 and CDR2: MNHNS, SASEGT. This CDR3 spans 15 amino acids. The V end lost 1 base, the J end lost 5 bases, and 14 bases lay between the germline ends.

The CDR3 DNA reads as TGCAGTGCTGCATCGGAGGATGAGCAGTTCTTC. This gives the protein CSAASEDEQFF. This chain links TRBV20-1 with TRBJ2-1; TRBD2 is a possible D gene (5 bases). V was pared by 5 bases and J by 8 bases, with 10 bases between. This CDR3 contains 11 residues. The germline V gene has CDR1 DFQATT and CDR2 SNEGSKA (reference sequence).

This chain uses TRBV18 with TRBJ2-4, with a possible D match to TRBD1 (5 bases). Trimming left V 4 bases short and J 0 bases short, with 10 bases between. Per germline, CDR1 KGHSH and CDR2 LQKENI. CDR3 length: 15 amino acids. The CDR3 region is CASSQGIVAKNIQYF. In DNA, the CDR3 is TGTGCCAGCTCACAGGGGATCGTAGCCAAAAACATTCAGTACTTC.

The chain employs TRBV5-1 and TRBJ2-3, with TRBD2 as a possible D gene (6 bases). The CDR3 length is 15 residues. The germline gives CDR1 SGHRS, CDR2 YFSETQ. Trimming pared 4 bases from V and 1 base from J, leaving 13 bases between. The CDR3 DNA reads TGCGCCAGCAGCCTCGGGACTCGCGGCACAGATACGCAGTATTTT. Amino acids: CASSLGTRGTDTQYF.

The chain combines TRBV5-1 with TRBJ1-6; no definite D call. Germline CDR1 is SGHRS and CDR2 is YFSETQ. This CDR3 contains 14 residues. V lost 2 bases and J lost 7, with 10 bases in between. The CDR3 DNA sequence: TGCGCCAGCAGCTTTAAGGGAGGCAATTCACCCCTCCACTTT. This gives the protein CASSFKGGNSPLHF.

The rearrangement joins TRBV10-3 to TRBJ1-5; D is possibly TRBD1 (6 bases). The V end was cut by 3 bases, the J end by 9 bases, with 18 bases between. This CDR3 comprises 15 residues. Per germline, CDR1 ENHRY and CDR2 SYGVKD. CDR3 protein: CAISEGGALQGPQHF. The CDR3 DNA reads as TGTGCCATCAGTGAAGGGGGGGCCCTTCAAGGGCCCCAGCATTTT.

This clone appeared a single time. This chain links TRBV30 with TRBJ1-1, with a possible D match to TRBD1 (5 bases). V lost 5 bases and J 7 bases, leaving 20 bases between the germline ends. CDR3 length equals 14 residues. The germline gives CDR1 GTSNPN, CDR2 SVGIG (reference sequence). CDR3 coding DNA: TGTGCCTGGTGGAGCCAGGGAGGGCACAGTGAAGCTTTCTTT. It yields the protein CAWWSQGGHSEAFF.